The 15 T cell receptor beta chains given below trace back to one sample, sequenced in a study of shared clonotypes between healthy human individuals (dated by TCRdb to 2018 to 2020). Receptors were amplified or captured by the immunoSEQ multiplex PCR assay. TCRdb limited this immuneACCESS table to in-frame rearrangements with V and J called. A share of clones is missing; checked studies link under half to unresolved V genes, and the rest is unexplained. In all, the sample holds some 2,500,000 clones, and less than 95% of those were seen once. 0.37% of the sample is in the top ten clones. Sequenced input: naive CD4+ T cells from PBMCs. In the paper's terms, the cell subset or site label means: CD45RA+ positively selected. The receptors were sampled from a man aged 18 to 30 in good health. Some clones in this sample may be carry-over from other donors' samples.

This clone was found a few times. The chain combines TRBV5-5 with TRBJ1-2; 7 bases are a match to TRBD1. With 3 bases clipped from V and 8 bases from J, the junction kept 4 bases outside the gene matches. The CDR3 sequence is 12 residues long. Germline CDR1 and CDR2: SGHKS and YYEKEE (reference sequence). The CDR3 spells CASSYDRDGYTF. The CDR3 coding sequence is TGTGCCAGCAGCTACGACAGGGACGGCTACACCTTC. Supplemented by reference TRBV5-5 and TRBJ1-2, the full variable domain reads DAGVTQSPTHLIKTRGQQVTLRCSPISGHKSVSWYQQVLGQGPQFIFQYYEKEERGRGNFPDRFSARQFPNYSSELNVNALLLGDSALYLCASSYDRDGYTFGSGTRLTVV.

This rearrangement joins TRBV5-4 to TRBJ2-2; D is uncertain. V dropped 4 bases and J dropped 2 bases, with 9 bases sitting between them. From germline, CDR1 is SGHNT and CDR2 YYREEE (reference sequence). The CDR3 loop spans 14 amino acids. As DNA, the CDR3 is TGTGCCAGCAGCCCCCCCGAAAACACCGGGGAGCTGTTTTTT. Translated: CASSPPENTGELFF.

This clone was counted between two and nine times. J is TRBJ2-1 and V is TRBV7-9; TRBD1 matches at 9 bases. V shed 7 bases and J 8 bases; nucleotides not matched to a gene: 12. CDR3 length: 15 amino acids. Germline assignment: CDR1 SEHNR and CDR2 FQNEAQ (reference sequence). The CDR3 DNA sequence: TGTGCCAGCACTCAACCGGGACAGGGTGTCTATGAGCAGTTCTTC. Translating it yields CASTQPGQGVYEQFF.

Of note for this clone: The same CDR3 also results from other DNA sequences found in this sample. J is TRBJ2-1 and V is TRBV7-3; the match to TRBD1 covers 7 bases. The trim removed 3 bases at V and 7 bases at J, leaving 0 bases unmatched. The CDR3 length is 12 residues. The germline V gene has CDR1 SGHTA and CDR2 FQGTGA. Here the CDR3 DNA reads TGTGCCAGCAGCTTGACAGGGAATGAGCAGTTCTTC. Translated: CASSLTGNEQFF.

On this clone: A much bigger clone sits one base away, suggesting this may be a read error. Within the sample, other DNA sequences also encode this same CDR3. The V call is TRBV5-1, the J call TRBJ2-7; TRBD1 matches at 7 bases. There are 14 residues in the CDR3. Germline V CDR1 and CDR2: SGHRS, YFSETQ. Germline trimming cut 2 bases from V and 2 bases from J; bases unmatched to any gene: 4. This chain's CDR3 is CASSLGQGAYEQYF. DNA of the CDR3: TGCGCCAGCAGCTTAGGGCAGGGGGCCTACGAGCAGTACTTC.

This rearrangement joins TRBV5-1 to TRBJ2-3; 14 positions match TRBD2. The V gene end was trimmed by 4 bases and the J gene end by 0 bases; junction bases not matched to a gene: 7. The CDR3 totals 18 residues. Looked up from germline, CDR1 is SGHRS and CDR2 is YFSETQ. The CDR3 loop reads CASSRGTSGGLSTDTQYF. The CDR3 DNA sequence: TGCGCCAGCAGCCGAGGGACTAGCGGGGGTCTTAGCACAGATACGCAGTATTTT.

The rearrangement links TRBV30 to TRBJ2-7; 10 bases fit TRBD1. Germline V gene sequence: CDR1 GTSNPN, CDR2 SVGIG (reference sequence). The CDR3 loop spans 15 amino acids. J lost 4 bases, V lost 3 bases, and 9 bases had no gene match. The CDR3 bases are TGTGCCTGGAGCGTAGGCGGGACAGGGGTATACGAGCAGTACTTC. This encodes CAWSVGGTGVYEQYF.

The rearrangement joins TRBV7-2 to TRBJ2-7; D not certain. Trimming removed 1 base at V and 3 bases at J, with 10 bases between. Per germline, CDR1 SGHTA and CDR2 FQGNSA. The CDR3 runs 14 residues. In nucleotides, the CDR3 is TGTGCCAGCAGCTTAGAAAGGGTTAGCTACGAGCAGTACTTC. This translates into CASSLERVSYEQYF.

The J gene is TRBJ2-7, the V gene TRBV14; D may match TRBD1 or TRBD2 (6 bases each). CDR3 length: 21 residues. The germline V gene encodes CDR1 SGHDN and CDR2 FVKESK. V gave up 0 bases and J gave up 1 base, with 28 bases separating them. This CDR3 is CASSQDYSINGGRVPSYEQYF. Here the CDR3 DNA reads TGTGCCAGCAGCCAAGATTACTCGATTAATGGGGGGCGGGTCCCTTCCTACGAGCAGTACTTC.

V and J are TRBV2 and TRBJ2-7, with 8 bases matching TRBD1. Germline values: CDR1 SNHLY, CDR2 FYNNEI. The CDR3 is 14 amino acids. The junction had 5 bases not matched to a gene; V was cut back by 6 bases and J by 1 base. The CDR3 here is CASRRTGRSYEQYF. The CDR3 DNA sequence: TGTGCCAGCAGGCGGACAGGGAGGTCCTACGAGCAGTACTTC.

The V call is TRBV7-2, the J call TRBJ2-6; tentatively, D is TRBD1 (6 bases). Per germline, CDR1 SGHTA and CDR2 FQGNSA. The CDR3 is made up of 16 amino acids. V was pared by 6 bases and J by 0 bases, with 12 bases between. DNA of the CDR3: TGTGCCAGCAGGCAAGACAGGACCTCTGGGGCCAACGTCCTGACTTTC. Its translation: CASRQDRTSGANVLTF.

This chain connects TRBV9 to TRBJ1-5; 8 nucleotides agree with TRBD1. From germline, CDR1 is SGDLS and CDR2 YYNGEE. This CDR3 is 15 amino acids long. With 4 bases clipped from V and 6 bases from J, the junction kept 9 bases outside the gene matches. The DNA of the CDR3 is TGTGCCAGCAGCCCCACAGGGGGTGTGGGTCAGCCCCAGCATTTT. It translates to CASSPTGGVGQPQHF.

The chain joins TRBV19 to TRBJ2-6; D not resolved. Germline V CDR1 and CDR2: LNHDA, SQIVND (reference sequence). There are 16 residues in the CDR3. The V gene lost 7 bases and the J gene lost 4 bases, with 17 bases spanning the gap. CDR3 in amino acids: CASTNTPGSGANVLTF. The DNA for the CDR3 is TGTGCCAGTACCAACACCCCAGGTTCAGGGGCCAACGTCCTGACTTTC.

This clone was counted only a few times. This sequence joins TRBV28 and TRBJ1-2; D uncertain. The CDR3 length is 14 residues. Germline lookup yields CDR1 MDHEN and CDR2 SYDVKM. The germline V and J ends were trimmed by 2 bases and 9 bases, with 16 bases remaining between them. In DNA, the CDR3 is TGTGCCAGCAGTTTAAGGTCCGACGCCTGGAGCTACACCTTC. This codes for CASSLRSDAWSYTF.

The V gene is TRBV30, the J gene TRBJ2-1; the match to TRBD1 covers 7 bases. This CDR3 comprises 14 residues. With 5 bases clipped from V and 2 bases from J, the junction kept 6 bases outside the gene matches. Per the germline V gene, CDR1 is GTSNPN and CDR2 is SVGIG (reference sequence). The CDR3 DNA reads as TGTGCCTGGGTCGGTGACAGGGCCTACAATGAGCAGTTCTTC. It is translated as CAWVGDRAYNEQFF.